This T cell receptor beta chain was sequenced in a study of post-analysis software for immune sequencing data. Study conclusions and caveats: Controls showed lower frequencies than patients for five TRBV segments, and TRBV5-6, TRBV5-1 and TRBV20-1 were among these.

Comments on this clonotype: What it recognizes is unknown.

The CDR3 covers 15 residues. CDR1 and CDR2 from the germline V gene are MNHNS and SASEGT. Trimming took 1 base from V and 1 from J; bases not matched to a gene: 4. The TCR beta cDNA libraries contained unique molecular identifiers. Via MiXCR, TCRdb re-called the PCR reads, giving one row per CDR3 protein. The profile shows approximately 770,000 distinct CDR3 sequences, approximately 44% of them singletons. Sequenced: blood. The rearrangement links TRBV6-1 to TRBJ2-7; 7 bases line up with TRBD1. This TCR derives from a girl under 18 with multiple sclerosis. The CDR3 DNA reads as TGTGCCAGCAGTGAAGACGGCAGGGGGTCCTACGAGCAGTACTTC. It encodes CASSEDGRGSYEQYF.